These T cell receptor beta chains were read from a single sample in a study of identical twins. Via MiXCR, TCRdb re-called the 5' RACE reads, giving one row per CDR3 protein. The data contain some 190,000 distinct CDR3 sequences, about 16% of them singletons. The same data also went into a second study, on T cells expressing NK-cell markers.

Sequencing input: CD8+ T cells sorted from blood. These receptors all come from a woman between 18 and 29 years old in good health. Each CDR3 is given with its conserved first and last residue. D genes are given only for firm matches. Not all rows give a size; the values are once, few, many and, for expanded clones, a class.

TRBV9	.	.	TRBJ2-2	TGTGCCAGCAGCGTAGAAAGTGGCAGAGGGGGAACCGGGGAGCTGTTTTTT	CASSVESGRGGTGELFF
TRBV5-1	few	TRBD1	TRBJ2-3	TGCGCCAGCAGCTCTAGCAGGGGGATGGAGTTGACGCAGTATTTT	CASSSSRGMELTQYF
TRBV20-1	.	.	TRBJ1-5	TGCAGTGCTCCCGCAGGGTTCAATCAGCCCCAGCATTTT	CSAPAGFNQPQHF
TRBV7-8	.	TRBD2	TRBJ2-3	TGTGCCAGCAGGGCGGGACTAGCGGGAGGCCACCAATTGGATACGCAGTATTTT	CASRAGLAGGHQLDTQYF
TRBV27	few	.	TRBJ2-3	TGTGCCAGCAGTTTATGGAGCGCCCAGACAGATACGCAGTATTTT	CASSLWSAQTDTQYF
TRBV11-2	.	TRBD1	TRBJ1-5	TGTGCCAGCAGCCTAGGGGGAACAGGGGACAGCAATCAGCCCCAGCATTTT	CASSLGGTGDSNQPQHF
TRBV7-9	few	.	TRBJ1-1	TGTGCCAGCAGCCCCGGGGGTGCGGGCCCTGAAGCTTTCTTT	CASSPGGAGPEAFF
TRBV11-2	.	.	TRBJ1-6	TGTGCCAGCAGCTTAGTTTACGGGCGCTGGAATTCACCCCTCCACTTT	CASSLVYGRWNSPLHF
TRBV5-1	once	.	TRBJ1-1	TGCGCCAGCAGCGCAGAAACGGCGACGCTTGAAGCTTTCTTT	CASSAETATLEAFF
TRBV29-1	few	.	TRBJ1-2	TGCAGCGCACTTGAAGGTCCCCTAGTTGGCTACACCTTC	CSALEGPLVGYTF
TRBV5-1	.	TRBD1	TRBJ2-7	TGCGCCAGCAGCAACTCCGGGACAGGGTCCTACGAGCAGTACTTC	CASSNSGTGSYEQYF
TRBV4-1	.	TRBD2	TRBJ2-1	TGCGCCAGCAGACGAAGCGGGGGGGCGTTAGATGAGCAGTTCTTC	CASRRSGGALDEQFF
TRBV12-3/TRBV12-4	many	.	TRBJ2-2	TGTGCCAGCAGCCCCGGGGAGAACGGGGAGCTGTTTTTT	CASSPGENGELFF
TRBV12-3/TRBV12-4	few	.	TRBJ1-2	TGTGCCAGCAGCCCTCTAGCCCACTATGGCTACACCTTC	CASSPLAHYGYTF
TRBV12-3/TRBV12-4	many	TRBD1	TRBJ1-2	TGTGCCAGCAGTTTGGGGACAGCTAACTATGGCTACACCTTC	CASSLGTANYGYTF
TRBV9	few	.	TRBJ1-2	TGTGCCAGCAGCGTAATAGGGGCGCCGGGTGGCTACACCTTC	CASSVIGAPGGYTF
TRBV11-2	few	.	TRBJ2-1	TGTGCCAGCAGCTTCACTAAGAATGAGCAGTTCTTC	CASSFTKNEQFF